Following are 7 T cell receptor beta chains from one sample sequenced in a study of blood T cells in healthy people across ages. A second PCR of 7 to 11 cycles used a sample-barcoded 5' primer and a J-beta primer mix. From the 5' RACE reads, TCRdb called clonotypes with MiXCR, one entry per CDR3 protein. The sample lists 1.6 million or so distinct CDR3 sequences; 30% to 35% were seen once. Sequencing input: blood. All receptors derive from a woman aged 25 to 45 in good health.

This clonotype has more than one count but fewer than ten. V and J are TRBV20-1 and TRBJ2-5; 13 bases align to TRBD2. Germline CDR1 and CDR2: DFQATT and SNEGSKA (reference sequence). This CDR3 spans 15 amino acids. V trimming: 4 bases; J trimming: 11 bases; junction bases outside the gene matches: 13. The CDR3 DNA sequence: TGCAGTGCTACTTTAGGACTAGCGGGGGACTTGGGGCAGTACTTC. Translation gives CSATLGLAGDLGQYF.

This chain connects TRBV14 to TRBJ2-3, with D hard to call. The germline CDR1 and CDR2 sequences are SGHDN and FVKESK. V was cut by 3 bases and J by 2 bases, with 9 bases left in between. This CDR3 region has 14 residues. This chain's CDR3 is CASSHERYTDTQYF. CDR3 DNA sequence: TGTGCCAGCAGCCATGAACGGTACACAGATACGCAGTATTTT.

This clonotype was seen a few times. The chain links TRBV4-1 to TRBJ1-6; 10 bases agree with TRBD1. CDR1 is MGHRA, CDR2 YSYEKL, per germline. Trimming took 3 bases from V and 10 from J; bases not matched to a gene: 3. The CDR3 spans 14 residues. CDR3 DNA sequence: TGCGCCAGCAGCCAGAGGACAGGGGGATCACCCCTCCACTTT. This encodes CASSQRTGGSPLHF.

This chain connects TRBV9 to TRBJ1-4, with D unresolved. The CDR3 extends over 13 amino acids. Germline values: CDR1 SGDLS, CDR2 YYNGEE. Trimming took off 7 bases at V and 8 bases at J, with 15 bases between the two ends. The CDR3 nucleotides are TGTGCCAGCGGAGTTACCCCCGGCGAAAAACTGTTTTTT. Amino acids: CASGVTPGEKLFF. The whole variable domain, remainder taken from reference TRBV9 and TRBJ1-4, is DSGVTQTPKHLITATGQRVTLRCSPRSGDLSVYWYQQSLDQGLQFLIQYYNGEERAKGNILERFSAQQFPDLHSELNLSSLELGDSALYFCASGVTPGEKLFFGSGTQLSVL.

This chain uses TRBV5-4 with TRBJ2-3, with a tentative D call TRBD2 (6 bases). Germline assignment: CDR1 SGHNT and CDR2 YYREEE (reference sequence). The length of the CDR3 is 13 residues. Trimming stripped 2 bases from V and 7 bases from J, with 11 bases between. The CDR3 protein is CASSLGGKNTQYF. The CDR3 region has the DNA TGTGCCAGCAGCTTAGGCGGGAAAAATACGCAGTATTTT.

This clonotype was observed a handful of times. The CDR3: CASSLKGAATGTRGTDTQYF. The CDR3 DNA sequence: TGTGCCAGCAGCTTAAAGGGGGCGGCGACCGGGACTAGGGGAACAGATACGCAGTATTTT. The genes are TRBV7-2 and TRBJ2-3, with D possibly matching TRBD2 (8 bases). This CDR3 is 20 amino acids long. The V gene's germline CDR1 is SGHTA and CDR2 FQGNSA. The germline V and J ends were trimmed by 2 bases and 3 bases, with 27 bases remaining between them.

V gene TRBV28 combines with J gene TRBJ2-1; TRBD1 agrees at 9 bases. Trimming at V came to 6 bases and at J to 2 bases, leaving 8 bases not matched to a gene. The CDR3 covers 16 residues. From germline, CDR1 is MDHEN and CDR2 SYDVKM. The CDR3 sequence: CASSPAGQGPYNEQFF. DNA of the CDR3: TGTGCCAGCAGCCCCGCCGGACAGGGGCCCTACAATGAGCAGTTCTTC.